These T cell receptor beta chains were read from a single sample in a study of shared clonotypes between healthy human individuals. Some clones are missing from TCRdb's copy, which holds only in-frame ones; the method was immunoSEQ multiplex PCR. The table records 800,000 to 1,200,000 clones, about four fifths of them present only once. The sequenced sample consisted of memory CD4+ T cells from PBMCs. The receptors originated from a man between 18 and 35 years old in good health. Some clones in this sample may be carry-over from other donors' samples. Both conserved end residues are part of each CDR3. A D gene is named only where the DNA matches it firmly. Some rows have no size entry. The others give once, few or many, or a class for an expanded clone.

D gene	J gene	V gene	clone size	CDR3 protein	CDR3 DNA
.	TRBJ1-5	TRBV28	.	CASTIRGVVGQPQHF	TGTGCCAGCACCATCCGGGGGGTTGTCGGGCAGCCCCAGCATTTT
.	TRBJ1-2	TRBV19	once	CASGSGEGTLGYTF	TGTGCCAGTGGATCAGGGGAGGGCACTTTAGGCTACACCTTC
.	TRBJ2-5	TRBV5-5	.	CASSLWAAQETQYF	TGTGCCAGCAGCTTGTGGGCAGCTCAAGAGACCCAGTACTTC
TRBD2	TRBJ2-2	TRBV18	once	CASSPRVTSGPTGELFF	TGTGCCAGCTCACCACGGGTGACTAGCGGACCGACCGGGGAGCTGTTTTTT
.	TRBJ1-2	TRBV7-8	.	CASSLEDSTYGYTF	TGTGCCAGCAGCTTAGAGGACAGTACCTATGGCTACACCTTC
.	TRBJ2-7	TRBV5-6	.	CASSLTNLHEQYF	TGTGCCAGCAGCCTTACCAATCTACACGAGCAGTACTTC
.	TRBJ1-5	TRBV7-2	.	CASSLAIGGGTHQPQHF	TGTGCCAGCAGCTTAGCGATCGGCGGGGGGACGCACCAGCCCCAGCATTTT
.	TRBJ1-4	TRBV2	.	CASSESGVAVNEKLFF	TGTGCCAGCAGTGAATCGGGGGTGGCGGTTAATGAAAAACTGTTTTTT
TRBD2	TRBJ2-7	TRBV10-1	.	CASSGGLARGEVFEQYF	TGCGCCAGCAGTGGGGGACTAGCGAGAGGAGAAGTCTTCGAGCAGTACTTC
.	TRBJ1-2	TRBV7-9	.	CASTQGNYGYTF	TGTGCCAGCACCCAGGGGAACTATGGCTACACCTTC
.	TRBJ2-5	TRBV7-3	.	CASSRTAQETQYF	TGTGCCAGCAGCCGGACAGCCCAAGAGACCCAGTACTTC
.	TRBJ1-5	TRBV6-5	.	CASRPGGVPDQPQHF	TGTGCCAGCAGGCCAGGAGGAGTACCCGACCAGCCCCAGCATTTT
.	TRBJ2-1	TRBV11-2	.	CASSFTRGNNEQFF	TGTGCCAGCAGCTTCACTCGGGGAAACAATGAGCAGTTCTTC
TRBD1	TRBJ1-1	TRBV29-1	.	CSVERGQGIENEAFF	TGCAGCGTCGAACGGGGACAGGGGATCGAAAATGAAGCTTTCTTT
.	TRBJ2-3	TRBV4-2	.	CASSPTSSMGADTQYF	TGTGCCAGCAGCCCGACGAGCTCCATGGGCGCAGATACGCAGTATTTT
TRBD1	TRBJ2-4	TRBV5-4	few	CASSSYRGKNIQYF	TGTGCCAGCAGCTCGTACAGGGGCAAAAACATTCAGTACTTC
TRBD1	TRBJ1-1	TRBV6-5	once	CASSYQGATNTEAFF	TGTGCCAGCAGTTACCAGGGGGCAACCAACACTGAAGCTTTCTTT